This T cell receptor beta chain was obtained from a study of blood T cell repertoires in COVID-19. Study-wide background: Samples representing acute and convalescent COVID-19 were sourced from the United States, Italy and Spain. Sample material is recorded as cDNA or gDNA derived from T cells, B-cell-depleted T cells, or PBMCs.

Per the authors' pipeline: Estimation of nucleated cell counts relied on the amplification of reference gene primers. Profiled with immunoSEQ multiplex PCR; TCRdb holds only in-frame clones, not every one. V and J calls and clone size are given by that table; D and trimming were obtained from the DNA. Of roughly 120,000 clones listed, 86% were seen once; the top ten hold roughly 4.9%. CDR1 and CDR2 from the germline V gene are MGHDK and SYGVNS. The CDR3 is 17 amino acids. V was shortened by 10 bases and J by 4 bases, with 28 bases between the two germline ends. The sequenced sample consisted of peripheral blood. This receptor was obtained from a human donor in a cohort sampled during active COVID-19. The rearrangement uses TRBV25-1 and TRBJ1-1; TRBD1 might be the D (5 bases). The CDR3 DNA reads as TGTGCCACCTCCCCTCTGGGGCGGGGGGGTTCGGTCACTGAAGCTTTCTTT. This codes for CATSPLGRGGSVTEAFF.